The T cell receptor (beta chain) described here comes from a study of T cell responses to AZD1222 COVID-19 vaccine. For the study at large: The study pooled second doses at about 4 or about 12 weeks. Regarding the study as a whole: No day 14 peak samples; only post-peak repertoires were characterized. Most donors were white British and more were female, and clonal diversity was possibly underestimated. Unmutated variant regions reportedly attract nearly half of all spike-specific TCRs.

Germline V lookup: CDR1 LGHDT, CDR2 YNNKEL (reference sequence). The CDR3 has 13 residues. Concerning this clone: Its antigen is unidentified. One end of the junction fails to match germline, which may point to a read error.

Repertoires were generated with immunoSEQ multiplex PCR, while TCRdb's copy carries only in-frame clones and drops some. The table lists around 120,000 clones, about 90% of them singletons. The chain has TRBV3-1 (or the pseudogene TRBV3-2) and TRBJ2-1, with no clear D. Sequencing was performed on peripheral blood, taken on day 0 of AZD1222 vaccination. The source of this sequence is an adult in good health. The chain's CDR3 is CASSQASGNEQFF. The CDR3 bases are TGTGCCAGCAGTCAAGCCAGTGGCAATGAGCAGTTCTTC.